This paragraph reports one TCR beta chain. Its antigen remains unidentified. A junction boundary mismatches the germline segment, possibly from a read error. The data are from a study of tumor and adjacent non-tumor tissue in lung cancer. The germline gives CDR1 SGHAT, CDR2 FQNNGV. The CDR3 has 15 amino acids. Overall study findings and caveats: Significantly higher TCR diversity was found in tumor than normal lung. Tumor repertoires had a smaller top 100 clone share than normal lung.

No cell sorting was done before RNA was extracted from the tissue. A modified ARM-PCR protocol with three rounds of nested PCR amplified TCRbeta. TCRdb processed the multiplex PCR reads anew with MiXCR; each CDR3 protein has one entry. The sample lists just over 200,000 distinct CDR3 sequences, 70% to 75% occurring once. This sequence originates from a man between 60 and 75 years old with non-small cell lung cancer. The chain couples TRBV11-2 to TRBJ2-2; TRBD2 might be the D (5 bases). Specimen: lung tumor tissue. In DNA form, the CDR3 reads TGTGCCAGCAGCCATCAAAGCGACTACACCGGGGAGCTGCTTTTT. Translated: CASSHQSDYTGELLF. Filled out from reference TRBV11-2 and TRBJ2-2, the complete variable domain reads EAGVAQSPRYKIIEKRQSVAFWCNPISGHATLYWYQQILGQGPKLLIQFQNNGVVDDSQLPKDRFSAERLKGVDSTLKIQPAKLEDSAVYLCASSHQSDYTGELLFGEGSRLTVL.